A single sample is the source of the 22 T cell receptor beta chains below, sequenced in a study of cytomegalovirus exposure and HLA in healthy donors. The PCR contained 60 Vbeta and 13 Jbeta primers. Assay: immunoSEQ multiplex PCR; the TCRdb copy retains only in-frame clones and omits some. The repertoire holds about 120,000 clones, with around 77% as singletons. The sample comprised PBMCs. The source of these receptors is a male donor in good health and CMV-seropositive.

The J gene is TRBJ2-7, the V gene TRBV5-1; the match to TRBD1 covers 8 bases. The CDR3 loop spans 14 amino acids. The trim removed 1 base at V and 6 bases at J, leaving 6 bases unmatched. Germline CDR1 and CDR2: SGHRS and YFSETQ. For the CDR3, the DNA is TGCGCCAGCAGCTTGCAGGACAGGGAATCCGAGCAGTACTTC. Amino acids: CASSLQDRESEQYF.

The chain employs TRBV7-9 and TRBJ1-1; D is unresolved. Germline lookup yields CDR1 SEHNR and CDR2 FQNEAQ (reference sequence). V was clipped by 2 bases and J by 3 bases, with 13 bases between them. The CDR3 has 15 residues. This CDR3 reads CASSLWVGRDTEAFF. For the CDR3, the DNA is TGTGCCAGCAGCTTATGGGTAGGGAGGGACACTGAAGCTTTCTTT.

The chain recombines TRBV5-1 with TRBJ1-2; a possible D gene is TRBD1 (5 bases). The CDR3 length is 15 residues. Germline assignment: CDR1 SGHRS and CDR2 YFSETQ. The V and J ends lost 4 bases and 0 bases respectively, with 13 bases between them. CDR3 in amino acids: CASSPSTVTNYGYTF. The DNA for the CDR3 is TGCGCCAGCAGCCCGTCGACAGTAACTAACTATGGCTACACCTTC.

The chain carries TRBV5-5 and TRBJ2-7; 9 positions match TRBD1. The CDR3 length is 16 residues. Trimming took 3 bases from V and 0 from J; bases not matched to a gene: 7. Germline V gene data show CDR1 as SGHKS and CDR2 as YYEKEE (reference sequence). CDR3 DNA sequence: TGTGCCAGCAGCTCTTTTCCGGGACAGGGCTCCTACGAGCAGTACTTC. It codes for CASSSFPGQGSYEQYF.

V and J are TRBV9 and TRBJ2-1; 9 nucleotides agree with TRBD2. From germline, CDR1 is SGDLS and CDR2 YYNGEE. The length of the CDR3 is 19 residues. The V segment lost 4 bases and the J segment 0 bases; nucleotides outside the gene matches: 14. The CDR3 spells CASSSPGGRALSSYNEQFF. CDR3 nucleotides: TGTGCCAGCAGCTCCCCCGGCGGGAGGGCCTTAAGCTCCTACAATGAGCAGTTCTTC.

This rearrangement joins TRBV6-1 to TRBJ2-7; maybe TRBD2 (6 bases). This CDR3 contains 12 residues. Per the germline V gene, CDR1 is MNHNS and CDR2 is SASEGT. The germline V and J ends were trimmed by 6 bases and 6 bases, with 12 bases remaining between them. CDR3 DNA sequence: TGTGCCAGCAGCCACCCCGGGGGCGAGCAGTACTTC. Translated, it gives CASSHPGGEQYF.

This rearrangement joins TRBV27 to TRBJ2-7; no clear D gene. Trimming removed 5 bases from V and 0 bases from J, with 5 bases in between. The CDR3 runs to 12 residues. CDR1 and CDR2 (germline): MNHEY, SMNVEV (reference sequence). The CDR3 region has the DNA TGTGCCAGCAGTGCCAGCTCCTACGAGCAGTACTTC. It is translated as CASSASSYEQYF.

This clone has only one observation. The rearrangement joins TRBV7-9 to TRBJ2-7, with D maybe TRBD2 (5 bases). The CDR3 has 15 residues. V gave up 5 bases and J gave up 3 bases, with 17 bases separating them. Germline V gene sequence: CDR1 SEHNR, CDR2 FQNEAQ (reference sequence). In nucleotides, the CDR3 is TGTGCCAGCAGCCCGGTGCGGAGCGGAAGCTACGAGCAGTACTTC. Amino acids: CASSPVRSGSYEQYF. Complete variable domain (other parts from reference TRBV7-9 and TRBJ2-7): DTGVSQNPRHKITKRGQNVTFRCDPISEHNRLYWYRQTLGQGPEFLTYFQNEAQLEKSRLLSDRFSAERPKGSFSTLEIQRTEQGDSAMYLCASSPVRSGSYEQYFGPGTRLTVT.

Here the CDR3 reads CASSLQGANEQYF. As DNA, the CDR3 is TGCGCCAGCAGCTTACAGGGTGCCAACGAGCAGTACTTC. The chain has TRBV5-1 and TRBJ2-7, with a weak D call TRBD1 (6 bases). V gave up 2 bases and J gave up 5 bases, with 11 bases separating them. The germline gives CDR1 SGHRS, CDR2 YFSETQ. This CDR3 region has 13 residues.

The V gene is TRBV5-1, the J gene TRBJ2-7; TRBD1 matches at 8 bases. The V gene's germline CDR1 is SGHRS and CDR2 YFSETQ. The V and J ends lost 1 base and 6 bases, in that order; junction bases with no gene match: 9. The CDR3 covers 15 residues. The CDR3 spells CASSLLGQGGGEQYF. The CDR3 DNA follows: TGCGCCAGCAGCTTGCTAGGACAGGGAGGAGGCGAGCAGTACTTC.

CDR3 in DNA: TGTGCCAGTAGTATTCTCAGGACAGTGAGCGGGGAGCTGTTTTTT. Protein product: CASSILRTVSGELFF. The chain couples TRBV19 to TRBJ2-2; D is possibly TRBD1 (6 bases). Per the germline V gene, CDR1 is LNHDA and CDR2 is SQIVND (reference sequence). Trimming cost V 3 bases and J 7 bases, with 15 bases left between them. The CDR3 totals 15 residues.

The chain combines TRBV2 with TRBJ1-5; D unresolved. The ends were cut back, 3 bases at V and 4 bases at J, with 10 bases in the middle. The CDR3 covers 14 residues. Germline V gene data show CDR1 as SNHLY and CDR2 as FYNNEI. This CDR3 reads CASSDLSLNQPQHF. The CDR3, as DNA: TGTGCCAGCAGTGACCTCTCCCTTAATCAGCCCCAGCATTTT.

The CDR3 reads CASSLGRTSGAYEQYF. The CDR3 nucleotides are TGTGCCAGCAGTTTAGGCCGGACTAGCGGGGCATACGAGCAGTACTTC. The chain recombines TRBV27 with TRBJ2-7; 12 positions match TRBD2. The CDR3 length is 16 residues. V trimming: 2 bases; J trimming: 4 bases; junction bases outside the gene matches: 6. The germline gives CDR1 MNHEY, CDR2 SMNVEV (reference sequence).

This chain uses TRBV4-2 with TRBJ2-7; tentatively, D is TRBD1 (6 bases). The CDR3 length is 14 residues. CDR1 is LGHNA and CDR2 is YNFKEQ in the germline V gene. The V and J ends lost 0 bases and 5 bases respectively, with 11 bases between them. This chain's CDR3 is CASSQEGRGHEQYF. CDR3 nucleotide sequence: TGTGCCAGCAGCCAAGAAGGCAGGGGCCACGAGCAGTACTTC.

This clone ranks as medium-sized. The V gene is TRBV6-1, the J gene TRBJ2-2, with 10 bases that match TRBD2. Germline CDR1 MNHNS, CDR2 SASEGT. The CDR3 has 14 residues. V shed 11 bases, J shed 5 bases, and the junction held 8 bases outside the gene matches. As DNA, the CDR3 is TGTGCCCCACAGCAACTAGCGGGAACCGGGGAGCTGTTTTTT. Residues: CAPQQLAGTGELFF.

The chain carries TRBV2 and TRBJ1-1; D is perhaps TRBD1 (5 bases). Germline assignment: CDR1 SNHLY and CDR2 FYNNEI. V was trimmed by 5 bases and J by 7 bases, leaving 17 bases between them. The CDR3 has 14 residues. The CDR3 DNA reads TGTGCCAGCAGTATACTCAGGGATACGAGTGAAGCTTTCTTT. Protein product: CASSILRDTSEAFF.

About this clone itself: At one of its ends the junction is not consistent with the germline gene, which may arise from a read error. The chain uses TRBV4-1 and TRBJ2-1, with 9 bases that match TRBD2. The germline V gene encodes CDR1 MGHRA and CDR2 YSYEKL. This CDR3 comprises 16 residues. CDR3 sequence (DNA): TGTGCCAGCAGCCAAGATAGCGGGAGCTCCTACAATGAGCAGTTCTTC. Residues: CASSQDSGSSYNEQFF.

V gene TRBV27 combines with J gene TRBJ2-1; TRBD2 aligns across 7 bases. Germline V lookup: CDR1 MNHEY, CDR2 SMNVEV (reference sequence). Trimming took 6 bases from V and 2 from J; bases not matched to a gene: 10. This CDR3 is built from 16 residues. This CDR3 reads CASRAGVSGTYNEQFF. In DNA, the CDR3 is TGTGCCAGCAGGGCGGGGGTTAGCGGAACCTACAATGAGCAGTTCTTC.

The V call is TRBV28, the J call TRBJ2-5; D might be TRBD2 (5 bases). The germline CDR1 and CDR2 sequences are MDHEN and SYDVKM. This CDR3 has 15 residues. Trimming took 4 bases from V and 3 from J, leaving 15 bases between them. The CDR3 loop is CASSSPASLKETQYF. The CDR3, as DNA: TGTGCCAGCAGTTCCCCCGCTAGCTTAAAAGAGACCCAGTACTTC. Variable domain in full (rest from reference TRBV28 and TRBJ2-5): DVKVTQSSRYLVKRTGEKVFLECVQDMDHENMFWYRQDPGLGLRLIYFSYDVKMKEKGDIPEGYSVSREKKERFSLILESASTNQTSMYLCASSSPASLKETQYFGPGTRLLVL.

The chain recombines TRBV20-1 with TRBJ1-2, with D unresolved. Germline-derived CDR1 and CDR2 are DFQATT and SNEGSKA (reference sequence). The CDR3 covers 11 residues. V was trimmed by 3 bases and J by 2 bases, leaving 4 bases between them. For the CDR3, the DNA is TGCAGTGCTAGTCAGAACTATGGCTACACCTTC. This encodes CSASQNYGYTF.

The CDR3 region has the DNA TGTGCCAGCCAGGGCACTGAAGCTTTCTTT. This codes for CASQGTEAFF. The J gene is TRBJ1-1, the V gene TRBV28; TRBD1 might be the D (5 bases). With 8 bases removed from V and 4 bases from J, the gap between germline ends came to 5 bases. The germline V gene encodes CDR1 MDHEN and CDR2 SYDVKM. The CDR3 is made up of 10 amino acids.

This clone was counted between two and nine times. The V gene is TRBV16, the J gene TRBJ1-2; possibly TRBD1 for D (6 bases). CDR1 KGHSY and CDR2 FQNENV come from the germline V gene. The CDR3 loop spans 14 amino acids. With 0 bases removed from V and 5 bases from J, the gap between germline ends came to 10 bases. The chain's CDR3 is CASSQSIRGYGYTF. The DNA of the CDR3 is TGTGCCAGCAGCCAATCGATAAGGGGGTATGGCTACACCTTC.